The 6 T cell receptor beta chains reported below all come from one sample, sequenced in a study of T-cell memory formation after mild COVID-19 (dated by TCRdb to 2020 to 2022). The library was produced with 5' RACE. The sequencer listed for this sample is Illumina NovaSeq 6000. TCRdb reanalyzed the raw reads on its own, using fastp at Q25 for trimming and MiXCR for clone calling, and kept in-frame beta chains. Each entry merges the rows of one CDR3 protein and shows their most common DNA and genes. The sample records fewer than 650,000 distinct CDR3 sequences, 20% to 25% of which are singletons. The biggest ten clones account for 7.5% to 9.5% of the sample. Sample: PBMCs or a T cell subset sorted from them (not recorded which). The source is an adult woman who had mild COVID-19 (a few samples of this study predate the infection). The sample titles of this study are shuffled in the database, so cell type and time point are left out; the donor was told from shared clones.

V is TRBV18 and J is TRBJ1-4; no firm D call. The length of the CDR3 is 15 residues. The V and J ends lost 3 bases and 5 bases respectively, with 13 bases between them. CDR1 is KGHSH and CDR2 is LQKENI in the germline V gene. This CDR3 is CASSPEHLENEKLFF. The CDR3 region has the DNA TGTGCCAGCTCACCCGAACACTTAGAGAATGAAAAACTGTTTTTT. The variable domain in full, with the rest retrieved from reference TRBV18 and TRBJ1-4, is NAGVMQNPRHLVRRRGQEARLRCSPMKGHSHVYWYRQLPEEGLKFMVYLQKENIIDESGMPKERFSAEFPKEGPSILRIQQVVRGDSAAYFCASSPEHLENEKLFFGSGTQLSVL.

This clonotype has at least ten counts. The DNA for the CDR3 is TGTGCCAGCAGTCCCCGGGAGGGCCAAGAGACCCAGTACTTC. Translation: CASSPREGQETQYF. The chain links TRBV7-9 to TRBJ2-5; 8 bases line up with TRBD2. The CDR3 is 14 residues long. The V gene end was trimmed by 6 bases and the J gene end by 1 base; junction bases not matched to a gene: 4. Per germline, CDR1 SEHNR and CDR2 FQNEAQ (reference sequence).

This chain joins TRBV10-3 and TRBJ1-2; no reliable D call. V was cut by 0 bases and J by 0 bases, with 8 bases left in between. Germline V gene data show CDR1 as ENHRY and CDR2 as SYGVKD. The CDR3 totals 15 residues. CDR3 amino acids: CAISESLDPNYGYTF. DNA for the CDR3: TGTGCCATCAGTGAGTCATTGGACCCTAACTATGGCTACACCTTC.

This clonotype was counted a few times. The genes are TRBV9 and TRBJ1-2; D not resolved. The germline V gene has CDR1 SGDLS and CDR2 YYNGEE. The V and J ends lost 3 bases and 0 bases respectively, with 15 bases between them. This CDR3 region has 16 residues. This CDR3 is CASSDPAGETNYGYTF. CDR3 nucleotides: TGTGCCAGCAGCGACCCGGCGGGAGAGACTAACTATGGCTACACCTTC.

This clonotype occurred a few times. The chain employs TRBV20-1 and TRBJ1-6; D is unresolved. The V end was cut by 6 bases, the J end by 10 bases, with 22 bases between. Germline CDR1 reads DFQATT; CDR2 reads SNEGSKA (reference sequence). The CDR3 loop spans 15 amino acids. The CDR3 here is CSARPRGGPASPLHF. For the CDR3, the DNA is TGCAGTGCCAGACCTCGTGGAGGACCGGCGTCACCCCTCCACTTT.

The J gene is TRBJ2-5, the V gene TRBV18; 9 bases map to TRBD1. This CDR3 comprises 16 residues. V lost 3 bases and J lost 3; bases outside the gene matches: 8. Germline V gene sequence: CDR1 KGHSH, CDR2 LQKENI. This chain's CDR3 is CASSPPPGQGKETQYF. In DNA form, the CDR3 reads TGTGCCAGCTCACCCCCCCCGGGACAGGGAAAAGAGACCCAGTACTTC.